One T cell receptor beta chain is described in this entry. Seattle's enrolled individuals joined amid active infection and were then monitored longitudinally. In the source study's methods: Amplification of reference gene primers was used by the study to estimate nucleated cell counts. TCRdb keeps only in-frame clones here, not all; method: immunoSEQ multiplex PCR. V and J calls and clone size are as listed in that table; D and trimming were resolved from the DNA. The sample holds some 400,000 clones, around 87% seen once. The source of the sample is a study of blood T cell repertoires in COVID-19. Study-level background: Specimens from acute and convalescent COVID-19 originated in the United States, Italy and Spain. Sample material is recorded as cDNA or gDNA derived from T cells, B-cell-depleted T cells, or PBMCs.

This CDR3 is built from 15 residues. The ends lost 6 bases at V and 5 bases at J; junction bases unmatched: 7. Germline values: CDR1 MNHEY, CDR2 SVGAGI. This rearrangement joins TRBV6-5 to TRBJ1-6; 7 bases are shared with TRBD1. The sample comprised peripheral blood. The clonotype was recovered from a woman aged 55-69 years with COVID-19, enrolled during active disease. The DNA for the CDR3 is TGTGCCAGCAGGGGACAGCTGACAAATAATTCACCCCTCCACTTT. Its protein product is CASRGQLTNNSPLHF.